These T cell receptor beta chains were read from a single sample in a study of early T cells in non-severe SARS-CoV-2 infection. TCRdb ran MiXCR on the 5' RACE reads and lists one entry per CDR3 protein. The sample yields fewer than 100,000 distinct CDR3 sequences, 11% seen once. Sequenced input: whole blood. The receptor source for this set is an adult who was a healthcare worker with PCR-confirmed SARS-CoV-2 infection or an uninfected control (not recorded which). The CDR3 runs from the conserved cysteine through the conserved F or W. The order of the fields is CDR3 length, J gene, D gene, clone size, V gene, CDR3 DNA, CDR3 protein. The D gene is left open where the match is weak. Some rows mark clone size as missing; the rest say once, few, many or name a class of expanded clone.

>15|TRBJ2-3|TRBD2|many|TRBV4-1
TGCGCCAATATACGGACTAGCGCCGCGGCAGATACGCAGTATTTT
CANIRTSAAADTQYF
>15|TRBJ2-2|NA|many|TRBV25-1
TGTGCCAGCAGTGAAACAGGGTTAAACACCGGGGAGCTGTTTTTT
CASSETGLNTGELFF
>14|TRBJ1-5|TRBD1|many|TRBV7-2
TGTGCCAGCAGCTCTCGACAGGGGGCTCAGCCCCAGCATTTT
CASSSRQGAQPQHF
>14|TRBJ2-2|TRBD1|many|TRBV10-3
TGTGCCATCACTAAGGGACAGCTCCCCGGGGAGCTGTTTTTT
CAITKGQLPGELFF
>15|TRBJ2-1|NA|NA|TRBV11-1
TGTGCCAGCAGCTTATCGTCTAACCTATACAATGAGCAGTTCTTC
CASSLSSNLYNEQFF
>14|TRBJ2-4|TRBD2|many|TRBV12-3/TRBV12-4
TGTGCCAGCAGCCCACTAGCGCTGAAAAACATTCAGTACTTC
CASSPLALKNIQYF
>13|TRBJ2-7|NA|NA|TRBV5-4
TGTGCCAGCAGCTTGGAGGGATACTACGAGCAGTACTTC
CASSLEGYYEQYF
>15|TRBJ1-3|NA|few|TRBV5-5
TGTGCCAGCACCTGGGGCGGCGACTCTGGAAACACCATATATTTT
CASTWGGDSGNTIYF
>14|TRBJ2-7|NA|NA|TRBV5-1
TGCGCCAGCAGCAAAGCGGGCCGAACCTACGAGCAGTACTTC
CASSKAGRTYEQYF
>14|TRBJ1-3|NA|NA|TRBV29-1
TGCAGCGTTGATCAACAGGCGGTTGGAGACACCATATATTTT
CSVDQQAVGDTIYF
>14|TRBJ1-2|NA|many|TRBV12-3/TRBV12-4
TGTGCCAACCTTGGGGGGCAGGCCCTTTATGGCTACACCTTC
CANLGGQALYGYTF
>15|TRBJ2-7|TRBD1|many|TRBV6-6
TGTGCCAGCAGTTCCGGGACAGGGACCTCCTACGAGCAGTACTTC
CASSSGTGTSYEQYF
>15|TRBJ2-5|TRBD1|medium-sized|TRBV6-6
TGTGCCAGCAGTCTCGGGACAGGGGGAGGAGAGACCCAGTACTTC
CASSLGTGGGETQYF
>15|TRBJ2-2|TRBD2|few|TRBV9
TGTGCCAGCAGCGAGACTAGCGGGGGTAGAGGGGAGCTGTTTTTT
CASSETSGGRGELFF
>15|TRBJ2-2|NA|NA|TRBV29-1
TGCAGCGTTGAACGGGCAGGGACGAACACCGGGGAGCTGTTTTTT
CSVERAGTNTGELFF
>14|TRBJ1-2|TRBD1|NA|TRBV6-1
TGTGCCAGCAGGGTCGGACAGGGCCCCCATGGCTACACCTTC
CASRVGQGPHGYTF
>15|TRBJ2-3|NA|NA|TRBV7-3
TGTGCCAGCAGCTTAACGTCGGGCCCCTCAGATACGCAGTATTTT
CASSLTSGPSDTQYF
>18|TRBJ2-1|TRBD2|NA|TRBV7-9
TGTGCCAGCAGCCCGGTGGTAGCGGGGGTCACCTTTTACAATGAGCAGTTCTTC
CASSPVVAGVTFYNEQFF
>14|TRBJ1-1|NA|few|TRBV5-6
TGTGCCAGCAGCACCGGACTTGGTAGGTCTGAAGCTTTCTTT
CASSTGLGRSEAFF
>14|TRBJ2-7|TRBD2|NA|TRBV11-2
TGTGCCAGCAGCAGTAGCGGGGGGACCTACGAGCAGTACTTC
CASSSSGGTYEQYF
>17|TRBJ1-6|TRBD1|NA|TRBV4-2
TGTGCCAGCAGCCACCCCTCCGGACAGGGGGGAAATTCACCCCTCCACTTT
CASSHPSGQGGNSPLHF
>14|TRBJ2-7|NA|few|TRBV6-5
TGTGCCAGCAGGTACGAGGACGGCTCCTACGAGCAGTACTTC
CASRYEDGSYEQYF
>15|TRBJ1-1|NA|NA|TRBV20-1
TGCAGTGCTACAACCCTACAGGAGATGAACACTGAAGCTTTCTTT
CSATTLQEMNTEAFF
>15|TRBJ2-3|NA|many|TRBV7-2
TGTGCCAGCAGCTTAGGCATAGGGACCACAGATACGCAGTATTTT
CASSLGIGTTDTQYF
>14|TRBJ2-7|TRBD1|NA|TRBV5-1
TGCGCCAGCAGCACCCTACAGGGGAACTACGAGCAGTACTTC
CASSTLQGNYEQYF
>15|TRBJ1-1|TRBD1|few|TRBV5-1
TGCGCCAGCAGCCAAGGGACAGGGAAGCCCCCTGAAGCTTTCTTT
CASSQGTGKPPEAFF
>13|TRBJ2-1|TRBD2|few|TRBV12-3/TRBV12-4
TGTGCCAGCGCCGTACGGGAGGCTAGGACCCTGTTCTTC
CASAVREARTLFF
>15|TRBJ1-3|TRBD1|many|TRBV6-6
TGTGCCAGCAGTTACACCAGGGGGCAAGGAAACACCATATATTTT
CASSYTRGQGNTIYF
>15|TRBJ2-7|TRBD2|many|TRBV20-1
TGCAGTGCTAGAGACGGACTAGCGGGGGCCTACGAGCAGTACTTC
CSARDGLAGAYEQYF
>18|TRBJ2-3|TRBD2|many|TRBV11-2
TGTGCCAGCACCATTAGAAGTGGGCTAGCGGTCTCCACAGATACGCAGTATTTT
CASTIRSGLAVSTDTQYF
>15|TRBJ1-5|TRBD1|few|TRBV11-2
TGTGCCAGCAGCTTAGACGGACAGGCGAATCAGCCCCAGCATTTT
CASSLDGQANQPQHF
>14|TRBJ1-6|TRBD1|many|TRBV2
TGTGCCAGCAACAGGGACAGGCTCGGGGCACCCCTCCACTTT
CASNRDRLGAPLHF
>13|TRBJ1-1|TRBD1|NA|TRBV19
TGTGCCAGTAGCTTAACAGGGGACACTGAAGCTTTCTTT
CASSLTGDTEAFF
>13|TRBJ1-2|TRBD1|many|TRBV12-3/TRBV12-4
TGTGCCAGCAGCCTCGACAGGGGCTCTGGCTACACCTTC
CASSLDRGSGYTF
>15|TRBJ2-7|NA|NA|TRBV9
TGTGCCAGCAGCGTAGATACGGGACTCTCCTACGAGCAGTACTTC
CASSVDTGLSYEQYF
>15|TRBJ2-6|NA|NA|TRBV11-2
TGTGCCAGCAGCCCCGGAGGTCCTGGGGCCAACGTCCTGACTTTC
CASSPGGPGANVLTF
>13|TRBJ2-2|NA|few|TRBV27
TGTGCCAGCAGTTTAAGGGGGGCCGGGGAGCTGTTTTTT
CASSLRGAGELFF
>13|TRBJ2-7|NA|NA|TRBV20-1
TGCAGTGCTAGAGACCCTCAATCCCGCGAGCAGTACTTC
CSARDPQSREQYF
>16|TRBJ1-5|NA|NA|TRBV20-1
TGCAGTGCTAGAGGTTTAGGGGATGATTTGTATCAGCCCCAGCATTTT
CSARGLGDDLYQPQHF